This T cell receptor (beta chain) was profiled in a study of shared clonotypes between healthy human individuals. General observations from the study: Measured sharing among donors was expected to vary with sequencing depth.

This CDR3 has 13 amino acids. Germline V CDR1 and CDR2: SGHRS, YFSETQ. Trimming shortened V by 6 bases and J by 2 bases, and 11 bases separated the two germline ends. Sequencing used immunoSEQ multiplex PCR; TCRdb keeps in-frame clones, though not all of them. The sample has about 1 million clones, around 76% seen once; the top ten hold roughly 1.4%. As regards this clone: The antigen is undetermined.

The TCR sequence derives from a man younger than 30 in good health. The sequenced sample was memory CD4+ T cells sorted from blood. As for subset: CD45RA-negative fraction. V is TRBV5-1 and J is TRBJ1-1; D ambiguous. The CDR3 nucleotides are TGCGCCAGCACGTATTCGGGTAACACTGAAGCTTTCTTT. It translates to CASTYSGNTEAFF.